The entry that follows covers one T cell receptor beta chain sequence. V lost 4 bases to trimming and J lost 0 bases, with 10 bases between them. The CDR3 length is 15 residues. This record comes from a study of identical twins. A template switching step contributed a universal primer site, while unique molecular identifiers were present in the cDNA. TCRdb re-derived calls from the 5' RACE reads in MiXCR, one entry per CDR3 protein. The repertoire holds nearly 900,000 distinct CDR3 sequences, 10% to 15% seen once, with 1.5% to 2% in the top ten. The data also belong to a second study, concerning yellow fever vaccine responses in identical twins.

The TCR sequence derives from a woman between 18 and 29 years old in good health. The chain couples TRBV12-3 or TRBV12-4 to TRBJ2-1; D gene uncertain. The sample consisted of PBMCs. The CDR3 reads CASSYGVSSYNEQFF. For the CDR3, the DNA is TGTGCCAGCAGTTATGGGGTTAGCTCCTACAATGAGCAGTTCTTC.